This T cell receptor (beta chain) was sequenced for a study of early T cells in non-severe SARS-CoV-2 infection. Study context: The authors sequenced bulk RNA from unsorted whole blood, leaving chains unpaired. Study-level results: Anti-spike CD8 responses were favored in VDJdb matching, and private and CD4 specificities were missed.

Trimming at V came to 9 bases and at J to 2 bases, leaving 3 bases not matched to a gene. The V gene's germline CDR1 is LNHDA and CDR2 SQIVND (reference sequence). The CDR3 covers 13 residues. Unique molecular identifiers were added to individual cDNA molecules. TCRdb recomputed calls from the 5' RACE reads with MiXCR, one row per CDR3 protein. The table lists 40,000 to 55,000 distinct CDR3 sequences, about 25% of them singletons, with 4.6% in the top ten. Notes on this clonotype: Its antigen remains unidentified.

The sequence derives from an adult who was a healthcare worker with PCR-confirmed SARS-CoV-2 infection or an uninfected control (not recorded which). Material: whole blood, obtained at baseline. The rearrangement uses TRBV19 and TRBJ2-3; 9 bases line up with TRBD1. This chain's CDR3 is CASRDRATDTQYF. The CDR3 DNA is TGTGCCAGCCGGGACAGGGCCACAGATACGCAGTATTTT.